This entry lists 21 T cell receptor beta chains sequenced from one sample in a study of T cell changes during pregnancy in multiple sclerosis. TCRdb keeps only in-frame clones here, not all; method: immunoSEQ multiplex PCR. The sample includes tens of thousands of clones, about 93% of them seen just once. The sample in question was CD4+ T cells from peripheral blood mononuclear cells, obtained before pregnancy. These receptors all stem from a female donor with multiple sclerosis, enrolled in a pregnancy study.

The chain couples TRBV7-2 to TRBJ2-3; 9 nucleotides line up with TRBD1. Looked up from germline, CDR1 is SGHTA and CDR2 is FQGNSA. V shed 1 base, J shed 1 base, and the junction held 3 bases outside the gene matches. The CDR3 runs 16 residues. CDR3 loop: CASSLGNRGRTDTQYF. The CDR3 DNA sequence: TGTGCCAGCAGCTTAGGCAACAGGGGGCGCACAGATACGCAGTATTTT.

The V call is TRBV19, the J call TRBJ2-1, with TRBD1 as a possible D gene (6 bases). The CDR3 runs to 14 residues. Trimming removed 9 bases at V and 2 bases at J, with 14 bases between. Per germline, CDR1 LNHDA and CDR2 SQIVND (reference sequence). CDR3: CARVLRDTYNEQFF. The CDR3 DNA follows: TGTGCCAGAGTTCTTCGGGACACCTACAATGAGCAGTTCTTC.

In this sample, this clone turned up once. The genes are TRBV10-3 and TRBJ2-2, with D perhaps TRBD2 (5 bases). V gave up 6 bases and J gave up 0 bases, with 11 bases separating them. The CDR3 sequence is 15 residues long. The germline V gene encodes CDR1 ENHRY and CDR2 SYGVKD. The CDR3 reads CAISPLAPNTGELFF. CDR3 coding DNA: TGTGCCATCAGCCCTCTAGCACCGAACACCGGGGAGCTGTTTTTT.

The chain recombines TRBV7-2 with TRBJ1-1, with 8 positions matching TRBD1. From germline, CDR1 is SGHTA and CDR2 FQGNSA. The CDR3 runs 17 residues. V lost 5 bases and J lost 0; bases outside the gene matches: 11. The CDR3: CASSPRQGRGLNTEAFF. The CDR3 DNA sequence: TGTGCCAGCAGCCCTCGACAGGGGAGAGGGCTGAACACTGAAGCTTTCTTT.

The V gene is TRBV7-3, the J gene TRBJ2-2, with a weak D call TRBD2 (6 bases). Germline V gives CDR1 SGHTA, CDR2 FQGTGA. Deletions cut 5 bases from V and 5 bases from J, with 15 bases between. This CDR3 contains 15 residues. CDR3 sequence reads: CASSLGVSGTGELFF. In DNA form, the CDR3 reads TGTGCCAGCAGCCTAGGGGTCAGCGGGACCGGGGAGCTGTTTTTT.

The chain is built from TRBV18 and TRBJ1-1; 8 bases are shared with TRBD1. The J segment lost 5 bases and the V segment lost 8 bases, leaving 19 bases of the junction unmatched. The CDR3 covers 17 residues. Germline V gene sequence: CDR1 KGHSH, CDR2 LQKENI. This chain's CDR3 is CASATGLTGTGGTEAFF. DNA for the CDR3: TGTGCCAGCGCTACAGGACTGACCGGGACAGGTGGGACTGAAGCTTTCTTT.

V is TRBV19 and J is TRBJ2-1; D possibly corresponds to TRBD1 (6 bases). Per germline, CDR1 LNHDA and CDR2 SQIVND (reference sequence). The CDR3 is made up of 11 amino acids. V dropped 9 bases and J dropped 5 bases, with 8 bases sitting between them. Here the CDR3 reads CARGTNNEQFF. The CDR3 DNA sequence: TGTGCCAGGGGGACAAACAATGAGCAGTTCTTC.

The gene calls are TRBV7-3 and TRBJ2-7; 11 bases line up with TRBD2. The junction had 12 bases not matched to a gene; V was cut back by 4 bases and J by 1 base. The germline V gene has CDR1 SGHTA and CDR2 FQGTGA. The CDR3 covers 18 residues. The CDR3 nucleotides read TGTGCCAGCAGCTCGGACAGGGGTACTAGCGGGGGATCCTACGAGCAGTACTTC. Amino acids: CASSSDRGTSGGSYEQYF.

The chain has TRBV19 and TRBJ1-2; 8 nucleotides agree with TRBD1. CDR1 is LNHDA, CDR2 SQIVND, per germline (reference sequence). V was pared by 5 bases and J by 7 bases, with 9 bases of the junction left unmatched. The CDR3 consists of 14 residues. CDR3 region: CASSQIDRGGGYTF. CDR3 bases: TGTGCCAGTAGTCAGATCGACAGGGGAGGTGGCTACACCTTC.

As to this clone: A junction end diverges from the germline sequence, so it may reflect a read error. The CDR3: CASSLGGQGTETQYF. CDR3 nucleotide sequence: TGTGCTAGCAGCTTAGGGGGACAGGGGACTGAGACCCAGTACTTC. The chain has TRBV7-7 and TRBJ2-5; 10 bases are a match to TRBD1. The CDR3 has 15 residues. CDR1 and CDR2 (germline): SSHAT, FNYEAQ (reference sequence).

This clone was picked up one time. Additional DNA sequences in this sample encode the identical CDR3. The chain uses TRBV7-2 and TRBJ2-5, with TRBD2 as a possible D gene (6 bases). The V gene lost 0 bases and the J gene lost 4 bases, with 9 bases spanning the gap. This CDR3 has 14 residues. Germline assignment: CDR1 SGHTA and CDR2 FQGNSA. The CDR3: CASSLAGGGETQYF. For the CDR3, the DNA is TGTGCCAGCAGCTTAGCGGGAGGAGGAGAGACCCAGTACTTC. Full variable domain (outside the CDR3, taken from reference TRBV7-2 and TRBJ2-5): GAGVSQSPSNKVTEKGKDVELRCDPISGHTALYWYRQSLGQGLEFLIYFQGNSAPDKSGLPSDRFSAERTGGSVSTLTIQRTQQEDSAVYLCASSLAGGGETQYFGPGTRLLVL.

The chain employs TRBV7-9 and TRBJ2-3; D may be TRBD1 (7 bases). In germline, CDR1 is SEHNR, CDR2 FQNEAQ (reference sequence). V was shortened by 5 bases and J by 2 bases, with 11 bases between the two germline ends. The CDR3 has 14 residues. The CDR3 DNA sequence: TGTGCCAGCAGCGCGGGACAGTACACAGATACGCAGTATTTT. Encoded protein: CASSAGQYTDTQYF. Variable domain in full (rest from reference TRBV7-9 and TRBJ2-3): DTGVSQNPRHKITKRGQNVTFRCDPISEHNRLYWYRQTLGQGPEFLTYFQNEAQLEKSRLLSDRFSAERPKGSFSTLEIQRTEQGDSAMYLCASSAGQYTDTQYFGPGTRLTVL.

This rearrangement joins TRBV7-9 to TRBJ2-1; TRBD2 matches at 11 bases. This CDR3 has 16 residues. The germline gives CDR1 SEHNR, CDR2 FQNEAQ (reference sequence). Unmatched junction bases numbered 4, after V lost 6 bases and J lost 0 bases. In DNA, the CDR3 is TGTGCCAGCAGGGCCGGGACTAGCGGCTCCTACAATGAGCAGTTCTTC. Translated, it gives CASRAGTSGSYNEQFF. The complete variable domain, with remaining parts taken from reference TRBV7-9 and TRBJ2-1, reads DTGVSQNPRHKITKRGQNVTFRCDPISEHNRLYWYRQTLGQGPEFLTYFQNEAQLEKSRLLSDRFSAERPKGSFSTLEIQRTEQGDSAMYLCASRAGTSGSYNEQFFGPGTRLTVL.

This sequence joins TRBV7-2 and TRBJ1-3, with D perhaps matching TRBD1 (5 bases). CDR3 size: 15 residues. CDR1 is SGHTA, CDR2 FQGNSA, per germline. V was clipped by 5 bases and J by 4 bases, with 15 bases between them. In DNA, the CDR3 is TGTGCCAGCAGCCAGGCCTTAGGGGCAGGAAACACCATATATTTT. Translating gives CASSQALGAGNTIYF.

This chain uses TRBV5-1 with TRBJ2-5; 8 nucleotides line up with TRBD2. Germline CDR1 reads SGHRS; CDR2 reads YFSETQ. Losses at the gene ends were 2 bases for V and 1 base for J; bases not matched to a gene: 4. The CDR3 is 15 residues long. The CDR3 loop reads CASSFDGLAQETQYF. DNA of the CDR3: TGCGCCAGCAGCTTTGATGGACTAGCCCAAGAGACCCAGTACTTC.

This clone was seen just once. The J gene is TRBJ2-7, the V gene TRBV11-2; 12 bases match TRBD2. After removal of 5 bases from V and 2 bases from J, the junction contained 13 bases not matched to a gene. Per germline, CDR1 SGHAT and CDR2 FQNNGV. The CDR3 extends over 18 amino acids. The CDR3 reads CASSPIRTSGKRAYEQYF. Written as DNA, the CDR3 is TGTGCCAGCAGCCCAATCAGGACTAGCGGGAAAAGGGCCTACGAGCAGTACTTC.

The V gene is TRBV6-6, the J gene TRBJ1-1, with TRBD1 as a possible D gene (5 bases). Trimming left V 5 bases short and J 12 bases short, with 22 bases between. CDR1 and CDR2 (germline): MNHNY, SVGAGI (reference sequence). The CDR3 runs 14 residues. The CDR3 here is CASSLDSMGGSSFF. DNA for the CDR3: TGTGCCAGCAGTCTAGATTCGATGGGGGGTTCGTCTTTCTTT.

This chain's CDR3 is CASSQDGGAKNIQYF. The CDR3 DNA follows: TGTGCCAGCAGCCAAGACGGGGGAGCCAAAAACATTCAGTACTTC. The chain employs TRBV14 and TRBJ2-4, with D possibly TRBD2 on 6 matching bases. Germline CDR1 reads SGHDN; CDR2 reads FVKESK. The germline V and J ends were trimmed by 0 bases and 0 bases, with 6 bases remaining between them. The CDR3 runs 15 residues.

The gene calls are TRBV5-3 and TRBJ2-6; D is perhaps TRBD1 (5 bases). TRBV5-3 qualifies as an ORF whose function is uncertain. The germline V and J ends were trimmed by 7 bases and 5 bases, with 22 bases remaining between them. The CDR3 sequence is 17 residues long. CDR3 protein: CARASTGEQSRANVLTF. CDR3 DNA sequence: TGTGCCAGAGCATCTACAGGTGAACAAAGTCGGGCCAACGTCCTGACTTTC.

The chain joins TRBV5-1 to TRBJ2-1; 11 bases are a match to TRBD2. V gave up 4 bases and J gave up 10 bases; unmatched junction bases: 10. The germline CDR1 and CDR2 sequences are SGHRS and YFSETQ. The CDR3 is 15 residues long. The DNA for the CDR3 is TGCGCCAGCAGCGAGGGGACTAGCGGATTACAGGAGCAGTTCTTC. It specifies CASSEGTSGLQEQFF.

In its sample, this clone was seen a few times. This chain uses TRBV28 with TRBJ2-6; maybe TRBD1 (6 bases). Germline V lookup: CDR1 MDHEN, CDR2 SYDVKM. This CDR3 is 20 amino acids long. With 4 bases removed from V and 4 bases from J, the gap between germline ends came to 26 bases. The CDR3 region is CASSSQTGRGPMGGANVLTF. For the CDR3, the DNA is TGTGCCAGCAGTTCCCAAACGGGCAGGGGACCAATGGGGGGGGCCAACGTCCTGACTTTC.